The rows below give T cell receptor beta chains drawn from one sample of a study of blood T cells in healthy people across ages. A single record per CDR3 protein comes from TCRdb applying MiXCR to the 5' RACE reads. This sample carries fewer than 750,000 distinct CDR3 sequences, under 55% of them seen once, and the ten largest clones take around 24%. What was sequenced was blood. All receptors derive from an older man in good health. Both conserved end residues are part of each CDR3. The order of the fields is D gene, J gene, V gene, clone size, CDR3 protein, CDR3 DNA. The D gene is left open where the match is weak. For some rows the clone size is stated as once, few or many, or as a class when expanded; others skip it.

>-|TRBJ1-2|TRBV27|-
CASSPQAAPYYGYTF
TGTGCCAGCAGTCCTCAGGCGGCGCCCTACTATGGCTACACCTTC
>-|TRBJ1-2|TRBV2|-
CASSETRDYGYTF
TGTGCCAGCAGTGAAACAAGGGACTATGGCTACACCTTC
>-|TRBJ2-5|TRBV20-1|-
CSALKMGVETQYF
TGCAGTGCTCTAAAAATGGGGGTGGAGACCCAGTACTTC
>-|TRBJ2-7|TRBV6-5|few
CASSYATGPYEQYF
TGTGCCAGCAGTTACGCGACAGGTCCTTACGAGCAGTACTTC
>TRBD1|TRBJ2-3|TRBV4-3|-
CASSQRAQGVDTQYF
TGCGCCAGCAGCCAACGTGCCCAGGGGGTCGATACGCAGTATTTT
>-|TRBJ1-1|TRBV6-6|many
CASSYSSGLGEAFF
TGTGCCAGCAGTTACTCATCCGGTCTGGGAGAAGCTTTCTTT
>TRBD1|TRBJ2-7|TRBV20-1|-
CSARDLQGVDEQYF
TGCAGTGCTAGAGATCTTCAGGGGGTCGACGAGCAGTACTTC
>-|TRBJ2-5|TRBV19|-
CASSIAPLGRETQYF
TGTGCCAGTAGTATAGCTCCTCTAGGAAGAGAGACCCAGTACTTC
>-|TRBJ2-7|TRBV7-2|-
CASSLGSRNYEQYF
TGTGCCAGCAGCTTAGGGTCCCGCAACTACGAGCAGTACTTC
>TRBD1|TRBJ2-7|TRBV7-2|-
CASTGTGGVHEQYF
TGTGCCAGCACCGGGACAGGGGGGGTTCACGAGCAGTACTTC
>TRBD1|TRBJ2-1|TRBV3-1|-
CASSQVGRGSEQFF
TGTGCCAGCAGCCAAGTTGGCAGGGGGAGTGAGCAGTTCTTC
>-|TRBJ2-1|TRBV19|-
CASSIGNGNEQFF
TGTGCCAGTAGTATAGGCAACGGGAATGAGCAGTTCTTC
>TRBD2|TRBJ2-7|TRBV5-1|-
CASSALAGVNEQYF
TGCGCCAGCAGCGCCTTAGCGGGAGTCAACGAGCAGTACTTC
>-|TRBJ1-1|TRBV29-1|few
CSVEGGAGTEAFF
TGCAGCGTTGAAGGGGGGGCGGGCACTGAAGCTTTCTTT
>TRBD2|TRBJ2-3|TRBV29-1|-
CSVEVAGHSTDTQYF
TGCAGCGTTGAAGTAGCGGGTCATAGCACAGATACGCAGTATTTT
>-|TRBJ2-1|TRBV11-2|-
CASSQRGHPYNEQFF
TGTGCCAGCAGCCAACGCGGACATCCCTACAATGAGCAGTTCTTC
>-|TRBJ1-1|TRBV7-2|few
CASSPLNREDEAFF
TGTGCCAGCAGCCCGTTAAACAGGGAAGATGAAGCTTTCTTT
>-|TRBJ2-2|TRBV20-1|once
CSAATGFGPTGELFF
TGCAGTGCTGCGACGGGGTTTGGTCCCACCGGGGAGCTGTTTTTT
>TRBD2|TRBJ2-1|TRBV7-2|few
CASSLGLAGGHLSEQFF
TGTGCCAGCAGCCTGGGACTAGCGGGAGGCCACCTGAGTGAGCAGTTCTTC
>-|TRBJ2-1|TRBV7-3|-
CASSLTRARFNEQFF
TGTGCCAGCAGCTTAACAAGAGCGCGTTTCAATGAGCAGTTCTTC
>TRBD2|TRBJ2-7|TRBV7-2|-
CASSLVGREGEQYF
TGTGCCAGCAGCTTAGTGGGCAGGGAGGGAGAGCAGTACTTC
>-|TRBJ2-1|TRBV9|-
CASSVLTEAEQFF
TGTGCCAGCAGCGTATTGACAGAAGCTGAGCAGTTCTTC
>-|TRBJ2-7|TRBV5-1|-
CASSFGPGNSYEQYF
TGCGCCAGCAGCTTCGGTCCAGGGAACTCCTACGAGCAGTACTTC
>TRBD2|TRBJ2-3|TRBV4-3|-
CASSEAGDADTQNF
TGCGCCAGCAGCGAAGCGGGAGATGCCGATACGCAGAATTTT
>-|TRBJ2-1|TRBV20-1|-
CSATTHTEQFF
TGCAGTGCGACTACTCACACTGAGCAGTTCTTC
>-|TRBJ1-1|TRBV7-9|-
CASSLGQGETEAFF
TGTGCCAGCAGCTTAGGGCAGGGCGAGACTGAAGCTTTCTTT
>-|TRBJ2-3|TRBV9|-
CASSVGGGRDTQYF
TGTGCCAGCAGTGTCGGGGGCGGGAGAGATACGCAGTATTTT
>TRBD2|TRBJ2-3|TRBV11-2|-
CASSPTRLAGLTDTQYF
TGTGCCAGCAGCCCCACACGACTAGCGGGCCTCACAGATACGCAGTATTTT
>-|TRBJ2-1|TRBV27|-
CASSLGLGSRYNEQFF
TGTGCCAGCAGTTTGGGATTAGGGAGCCGGTACAATGAGCAGTTCTTC
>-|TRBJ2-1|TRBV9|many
CASSGGSGFNEQFF
TGTGCCAGCTCGGGTGGGAGCGGGTTCAATGAGCAGTTCTTC
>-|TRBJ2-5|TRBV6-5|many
CASRRTGTQETQYF
TGTGCCAGCAGGAGAACAGGGACCCAAGAGACCCAGTACTTC
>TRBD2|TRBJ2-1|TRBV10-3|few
CAISGETSGRYPYNEQFF
TGTGCCATCAGTGGGGAGACTAGCGGGAGGTACCCCTACAATGAGCAGTTCTTC
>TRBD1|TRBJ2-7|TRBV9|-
CASSLGQAVTYEQYF
TGTGCCAGCAGCTTAGGACAGGCAGTTACCTACGAGCAGTACTTC
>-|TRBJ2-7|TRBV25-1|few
CASSGTPSSYEQYF
TGTGCCAGCAGTGGAACTCCGAGCTCCTACGAGCAGTACTTC
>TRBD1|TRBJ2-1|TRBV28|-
CASSLFPGQDLDEQFF
TGTGCCAGCAGTTTATTCCCGGGACAGGACTTGGATGAGCAGTTCTTC
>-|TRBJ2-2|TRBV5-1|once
CASSSGGLEAGELFF
TGCGCCAGCAGCTCCGGAGGGTTGGAAGCCGGGGAGCTGTTTTTT
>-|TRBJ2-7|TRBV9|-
CASSVDMGSTYEQYF
TGTGCCAGCAGCGTAGATATGGGGAGCACCTACGAGCAGTACTTC
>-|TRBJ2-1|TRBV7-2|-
CASSLTVTPTNEQFF
TGTGCCAGCAGCTTAACAGTGACTCCTACAAATGAGCAGTTCTTC
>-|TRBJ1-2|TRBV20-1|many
CSAGYRAAGYGYTF
TGCAGTGCTGGATACAGGGCGGCGGGCTATGGCTACACCTTC
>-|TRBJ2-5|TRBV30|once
CAWSVGPFETQYF
TGCGCCTGGAGTGTGGGCCCGTTTGAGACCCAGTACTTC
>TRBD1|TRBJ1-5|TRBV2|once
CASMGDRGLGQPQHF
TGTGCCAGCATGGGGGACAGGGGGCTAGGACAGCCCCAGCATTTT
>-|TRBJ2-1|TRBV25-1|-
CASSELVGEQFF
TGTGCCAGCAGTGAGCTGGTGGGCGAGCAGTTCTTC
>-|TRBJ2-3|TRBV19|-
CASSARSDTDTQYF
TGTGCCAGTAGCGCCAGGTCCGACACAGATACGCAGTATTTT
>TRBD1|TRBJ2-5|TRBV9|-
CASSVASTGGQETQYF
TGTGCTAGCAGCGTAGCCTCGACAGGGGGCCAAGAGACCCAGTACTTC
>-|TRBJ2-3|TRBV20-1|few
CSATHQIDTQYF
TGCAGTGCGACGCACCAGATTGATACGCAGTATTTT